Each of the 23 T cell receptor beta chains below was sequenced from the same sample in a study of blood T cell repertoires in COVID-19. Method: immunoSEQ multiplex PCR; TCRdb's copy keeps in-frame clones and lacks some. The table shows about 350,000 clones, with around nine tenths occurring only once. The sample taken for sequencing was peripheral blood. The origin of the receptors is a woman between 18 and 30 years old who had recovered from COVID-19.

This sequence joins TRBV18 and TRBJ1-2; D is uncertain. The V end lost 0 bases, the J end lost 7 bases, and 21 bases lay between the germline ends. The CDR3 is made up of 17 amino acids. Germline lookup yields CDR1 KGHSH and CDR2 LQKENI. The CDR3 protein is CASSPPRAGTIPSGYTF. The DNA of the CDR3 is TGTGCCAGCTCACCACCACGTGCGGGCACCATCCCGAGTGGCTACACCTTC.

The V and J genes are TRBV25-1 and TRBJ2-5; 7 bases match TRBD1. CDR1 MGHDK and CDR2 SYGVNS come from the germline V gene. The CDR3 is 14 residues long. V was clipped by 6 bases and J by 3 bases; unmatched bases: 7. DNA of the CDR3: TGTGCCAGCAGGAAGGGGGCGCGGAAAGAGACCCAGTACTTC. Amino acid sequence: CASRKGARKETQYF.

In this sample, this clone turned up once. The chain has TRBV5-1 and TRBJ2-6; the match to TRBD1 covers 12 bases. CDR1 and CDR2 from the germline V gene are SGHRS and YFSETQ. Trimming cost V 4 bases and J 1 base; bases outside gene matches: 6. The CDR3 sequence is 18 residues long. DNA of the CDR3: TGCGCCAGCAGCCCGGGGACAGGGGGCGTATCTGGGGCCAACGTCCTGACTTTC. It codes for CASSPGTGGVSGANVLTF.

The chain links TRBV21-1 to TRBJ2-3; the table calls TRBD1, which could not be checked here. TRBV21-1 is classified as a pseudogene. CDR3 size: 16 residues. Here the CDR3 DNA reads TGTGCCAGCAGCACCGACAGGGGCCAGGGGGCAGATACGCAGTATTTT. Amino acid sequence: CASSTDRGQGADTQYF.

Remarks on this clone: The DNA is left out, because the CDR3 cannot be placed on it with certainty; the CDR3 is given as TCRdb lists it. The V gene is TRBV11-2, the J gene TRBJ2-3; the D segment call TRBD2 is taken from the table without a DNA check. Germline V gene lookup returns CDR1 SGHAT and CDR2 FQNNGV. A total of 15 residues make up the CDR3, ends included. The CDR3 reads CASSLVASGSRFAYF.

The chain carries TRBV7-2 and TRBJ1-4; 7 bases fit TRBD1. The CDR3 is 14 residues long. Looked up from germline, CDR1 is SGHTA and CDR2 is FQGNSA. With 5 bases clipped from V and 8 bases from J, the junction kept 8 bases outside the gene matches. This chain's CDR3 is CASSIDRVGEKLFF. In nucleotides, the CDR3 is TGTGCCAGCAGCATTGACAGGGTGGGGGAAAAACTGTTTTTT. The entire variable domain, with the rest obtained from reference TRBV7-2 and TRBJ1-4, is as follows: GAGVSQSPSNKVTEKGKDVELRCDPISGHTALYWYRQSLGQGLEFLIYFQGNSAPDKSGLPSDRFSAERTGGSVSTLTIQRTQQEDSAVYLCASSIDRVGEKLFFGSGTQLSVL.

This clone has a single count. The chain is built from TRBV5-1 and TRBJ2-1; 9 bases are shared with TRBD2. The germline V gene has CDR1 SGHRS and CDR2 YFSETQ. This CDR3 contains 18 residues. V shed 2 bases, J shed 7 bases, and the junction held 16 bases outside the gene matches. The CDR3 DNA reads TGCGCCAGCAGCTTTGGTTCTCTAGCGGGGACCCCTGGGAATGAGCAGTTCTTC. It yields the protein CASSFGSLAGTPGNEQFF.

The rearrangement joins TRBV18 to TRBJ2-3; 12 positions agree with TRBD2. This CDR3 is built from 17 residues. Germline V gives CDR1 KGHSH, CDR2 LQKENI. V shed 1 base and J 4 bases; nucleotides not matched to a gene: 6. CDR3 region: CASSPLKTSGSSDTQYF. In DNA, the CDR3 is TGTGCCAGCTCACCACTTAAGACTAGCGGGAGCTCAGATACGCAGTATTTT. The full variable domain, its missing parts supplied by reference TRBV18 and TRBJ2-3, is NAGVMQNPRHLVRRRGQEARLRCSPMKGHSHVYWYRQLPEEGLKFMVYLQKENIIDESGMPKERFSAEFPKEGPSILRIQQVVRGDSAAYFCASSPLKTSGSSDTQYFGPGTRLTVL.

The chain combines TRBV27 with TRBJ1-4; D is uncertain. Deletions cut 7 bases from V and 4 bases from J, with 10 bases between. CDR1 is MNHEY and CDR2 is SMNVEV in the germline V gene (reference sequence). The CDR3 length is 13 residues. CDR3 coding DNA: TGTGCCAGCACGGGAAACTATAATGAAAAACTGTTTTTT. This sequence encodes CASTGNYNEKLFF.

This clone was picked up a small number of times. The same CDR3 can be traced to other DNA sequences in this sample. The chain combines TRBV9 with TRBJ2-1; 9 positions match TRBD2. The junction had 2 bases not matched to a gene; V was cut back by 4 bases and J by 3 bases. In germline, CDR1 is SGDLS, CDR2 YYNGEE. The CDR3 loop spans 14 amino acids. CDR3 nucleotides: TGTGCCAGCAGCCCTAGCGGGAACTACAATGAGCAGTTCTTC. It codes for CASSPSGNYNEQFF.

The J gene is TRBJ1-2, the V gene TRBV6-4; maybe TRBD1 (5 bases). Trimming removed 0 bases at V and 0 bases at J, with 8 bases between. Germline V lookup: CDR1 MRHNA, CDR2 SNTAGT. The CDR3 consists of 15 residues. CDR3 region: CASSDSAGPNYGYTF. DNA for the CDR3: TGTGCCAGCAGTGACTCGGCAGGGCCTAACTATGGCTACACCTTC.

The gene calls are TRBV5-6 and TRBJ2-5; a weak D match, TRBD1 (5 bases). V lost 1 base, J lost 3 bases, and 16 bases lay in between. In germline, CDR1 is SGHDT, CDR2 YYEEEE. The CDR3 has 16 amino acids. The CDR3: CASSLWGLTTKETQYF. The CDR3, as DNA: TGTGCCAGCAGCTTGTGGGGCCTAACTACCAAAGAGACCCAGTACTTC.

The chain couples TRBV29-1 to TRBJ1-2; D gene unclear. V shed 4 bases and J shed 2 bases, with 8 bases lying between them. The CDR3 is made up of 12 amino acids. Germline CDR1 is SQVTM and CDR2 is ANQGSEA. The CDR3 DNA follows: TGCAGCGTTGCACCTATGAACTATGGCTACACCTTC. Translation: CSVAPMNYGYTF.

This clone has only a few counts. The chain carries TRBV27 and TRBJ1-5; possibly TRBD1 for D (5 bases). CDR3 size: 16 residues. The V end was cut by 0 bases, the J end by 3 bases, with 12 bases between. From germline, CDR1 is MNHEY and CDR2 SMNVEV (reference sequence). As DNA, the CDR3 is TGTGCCAGCAGTTTATCATGGGGCGTCTTCAATCAGCCCCAGCATTTT. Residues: CASSLSWGVFNQPQHF.

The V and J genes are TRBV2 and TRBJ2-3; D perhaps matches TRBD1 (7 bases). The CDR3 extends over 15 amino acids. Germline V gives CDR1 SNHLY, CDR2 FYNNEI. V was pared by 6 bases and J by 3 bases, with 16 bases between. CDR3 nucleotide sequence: TGTGCCAGCAGGTCTCCCGGGGGACAGACAGATACGCAGTATTTT. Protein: CASRSPGGQTDTQYF.

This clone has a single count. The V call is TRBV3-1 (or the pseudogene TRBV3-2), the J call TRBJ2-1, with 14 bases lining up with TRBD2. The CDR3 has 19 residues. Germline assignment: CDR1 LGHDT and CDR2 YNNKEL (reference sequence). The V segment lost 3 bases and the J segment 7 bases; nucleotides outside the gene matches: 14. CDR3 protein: CASSQGRGTSGSLMNEQFF. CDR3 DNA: TGTGCCAGCAGCCAGGGGCGAGGGACTAGCGGGAGCCTGATGAATGAGCAGTTCTTC.

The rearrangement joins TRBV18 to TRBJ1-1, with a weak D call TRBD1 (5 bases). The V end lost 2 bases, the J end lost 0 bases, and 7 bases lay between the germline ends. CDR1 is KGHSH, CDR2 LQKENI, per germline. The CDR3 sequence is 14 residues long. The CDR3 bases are TGTGCCAGCTCACCAGCAGGGTTGAACACTGAAGCTTTCTTT. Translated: CASSPAGLNTEAFF.

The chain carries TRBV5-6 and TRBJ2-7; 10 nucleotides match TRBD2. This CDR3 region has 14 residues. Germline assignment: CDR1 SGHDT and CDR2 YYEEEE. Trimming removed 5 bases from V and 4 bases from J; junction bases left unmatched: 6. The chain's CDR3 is CASSEAGGRYEQYV. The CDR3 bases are TGTGCCAGCAGTGAAGCGGGAGGGCGATACGAGCAGTACGTC.

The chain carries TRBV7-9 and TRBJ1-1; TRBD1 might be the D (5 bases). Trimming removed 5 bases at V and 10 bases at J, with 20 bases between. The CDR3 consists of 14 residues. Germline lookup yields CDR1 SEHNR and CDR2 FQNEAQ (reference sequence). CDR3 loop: CASSPGQGLYLAFF. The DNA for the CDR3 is TGTGCCAGCAGCCCTGGGCAGGGTTTGTATTTAGCTTTCTTT. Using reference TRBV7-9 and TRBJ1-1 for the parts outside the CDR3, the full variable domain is DTGVSQNPRHKITKRGQNVTFRCDPISEHNRLYWYRQTLGQGPEFLTYFQNEAQLEKSRLLSDRFSAERPKGSFSTLEIQRTEQGDSAMYLCASSPGQGLYLAFFGQGTRLTVV.

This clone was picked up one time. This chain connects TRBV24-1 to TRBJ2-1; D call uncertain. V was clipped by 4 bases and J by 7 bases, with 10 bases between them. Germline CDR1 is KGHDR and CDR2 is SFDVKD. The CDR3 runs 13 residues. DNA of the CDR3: TGTGCCACCAGTGAACCCGGAGATAATGAGCAGTTCTTC. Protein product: CATSEPGDNEQFF.

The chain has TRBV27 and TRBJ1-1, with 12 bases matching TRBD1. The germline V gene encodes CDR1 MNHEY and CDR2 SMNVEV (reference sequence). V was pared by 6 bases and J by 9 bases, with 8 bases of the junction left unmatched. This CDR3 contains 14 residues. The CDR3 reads CASRGIGTGGKAFF. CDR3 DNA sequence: TGTGCCAGCAGGGGGATCGGGACAGGGGGCAAAGCTTTCTTT.

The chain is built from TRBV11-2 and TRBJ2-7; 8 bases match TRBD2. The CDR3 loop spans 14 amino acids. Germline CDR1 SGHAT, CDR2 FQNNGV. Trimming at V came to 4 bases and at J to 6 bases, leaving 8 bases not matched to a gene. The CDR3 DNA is TGTGCCAGCAGCTCCCTTAGCGGGACGCGCGAGCAGTACGTC. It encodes CASSSLSGTREQYV.

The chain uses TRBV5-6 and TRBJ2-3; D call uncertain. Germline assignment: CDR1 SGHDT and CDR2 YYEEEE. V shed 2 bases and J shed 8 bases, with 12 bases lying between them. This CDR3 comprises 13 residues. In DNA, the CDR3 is TGTGCCAGCAGCTTTGAACCCTCCGGTACGCAGTATTTT. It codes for CASSFEPSGTQYF.